This entry describes one T cell receptor beta chain. The data stem from a study of blood T cell repertoires in COVID-19. Study-wide context: The origin of the acute and convalescent COVID-19 samples was the United States, Italy and Spain. T cells, B-cell-depleted T cells, or PBMCs provided the cDNA or gDNA that served as material.

CDR1 GTSNPN and CDR2 SVGIG come from the germline V gene (reference sequence). The CDR3 is made up of 13 amino acids. Between the trimmed V and J ends, which lost 3 bases and 0 bases, there was a span of 6 bases. The authors' processing: Reference gene primer amplification yielded estimated nucleated cell counts. Sequencing was performed with immunoSEQ multiplex PCR; in TCRdb, only in-frame clones are kept and a portion is missing. That table is the source of V, J and clone size, and D and trimming were worked out from the DNA. Of just under 90,000 clones listed, around nine tenths were seen once; the top ten hold 2.9%.

The specimen was peripheral blood. The chain has TRBV30 and TRBJ1-3; no reliable D call. The origin of this receptor is an elderly woman with acute or convalescent COVID-19. The CDR3 DNA follows: TGTGCCTGGAGCGGGAACTCTGGAAACACCATATATTTT. Translating it yields CAWSGNSGNTIYF.